Below are 21 T cell receptor beta chains sequenced from a single sample in a study of shared clonotypes between healthy human individuals. The assay was immunoSEQ multiplex PCR, and TCRdb's table has in-frame clones only and misses some. This table has some 2,500,000 clones, around 90% appearing once. What was sequenced was naive CD4+ T cells from PBMCs. Subset of the sample: CD45RA+ positively selected. The source is a man younger than 35 in good health. Some clones in this sample may be carry-over from other donors' samples.

The chain links TRBV5-1 to TRBJ1-4; D remains unclear. The CDR3 contains 15 residues. The germline V gene has CDR1 SGHRS and CDR2 YFSETQ. The V gene lost 4 bases and the J gene lost 0 bases, with 10 bases spanning the gap. CDR3 sequence reads: CASSTGRTTNEKLFF. In DNA form, the CDR3 reads TGCGCCAGCAGCACCGGACGGACAACTAATGAAAAACTGTTTTTT.

The chain has TRBV28 and TRBJ2-1; D possibly matches TRBD1 or TRBD2 (6 bases each). The CDR3 consists of 14 residues. CDR1 and CDR2 from the germline V gene are MDHEN and SYDVKM. V was trimmed by 6 bases and J by 7 bases, leaving 16 bases between them. As DNA, the CDR3 is TGTGCCAGCAGCCGAGGGGGGCCCCAGAATGAGCAGTTCTTC. It specifies CASSRGGPQNEQFF.

V and J are TRBV20-1 and TRBJ2-7, with D possibly matching TRBD2 (5 bases). Germline CDR1 is DFQATT and CDR2 is SNEGSKA (reference sequence). The CDR3 runs 10 residues. The CDR3 spells CSPTGYEQYF. CDR3 in DNA: TGCAGCCCCACGGGGTACGAGCAGTACTTC.

V is TRBV6-1 and J is TRBJ2-5; D gene ambiguous. V lost 1 base, J lost 2 bases, and 8 bases lay in between. The germline CDR1 and CDR2 sequences are MNHNS and SASEGT. The length of the CDR3 is 14 residues. The CDR3 region has the DNA TGTGCCAGCAGTGAAGTTCCTTTTCAAGAGACCCAGTACTTC. This codes for CASSEVPFQETQYF.

The CDR3 region has the DNA TGTGCCAGCAGCTTGGAACAGAAAAACATTCAGTACTTC. This encodes CASSLEQKNIQYF. This chain joins TRBV5-4 and TRBJ2-4, with D unclear. Trimming removed 0 bases at V and 4 bases at J, with 5 bases between. The CDR3 is 13 amino acids. The germline CDR1 and CDR2 sequences are SGHNT and YYREEE (reference sequence).

The gene calls are TRBV4-2 and TRBJ1-6, with 12 bases matching TRBD1. The V gene's germline CDR1 is LGHNA and CDR2 YNFKEQ. Trimming cost V 4 bases and J 7 bases; bases outside gene matches: 5. The length of the CDR3 is 16 residues. In DNA form, the CDR3 reads TGTGCCAGCAGCCTCGGGACAGGGGGCGGGAATTCACCCCTCCACTTT. Translated: CASSLGTGGGNSPLHF.

In its sample, this clone was seen once. J is TRBJ1-6 and V is TRBV2, with D tentatively TRBD1 (6 bases). This CDR3 spans 13 amino acids. Trimming removed 6 bases at V and 12 bases at J, with 15 bases between. Looked up from germline, CDR1 is SNHLY and CDR2 is FYNNEI. CDR3 loop: CASSPEGGIPLHF. The CDR3 region has the DNA TGTGCCAGCAGCCCGGAAGGGGGAATACCCCTCCACTTT.

The V gene is TRBV11-1, the J gene TRBJ2-1, with 8 bases fitting TRBD1. V gave up 4 bases and J gave up 10 bases; unmatched junction bases: 15. Germline values: CDR1 SGHAT, CDR2 FQDESV (reference sequence). This CDR3 comprises 16 residues. The chain's CDR3 is CASSSRIVRGQGEQFF. CDR3 DNA sequence: TGTGCCAGCAGCTCCCGTATCGTCAGGGGGCAGGGGGAGCAGTTCTTC.

CDR3 sequence (DNA): TGTGCCAGCAGTGACTCGATATCTAGCGGGAGTTTGGATACGCAGTATTTT. Translated, it gives CASSDSISSGSLDTQYF. V is TRBV6-4 and J is TRBJ2-3, with TRBD2 matching over 10 bases. V gave up 0 bases and J gave up 6 bases; unmatched junction bases: 9. The germline gives CDR1 MRHNA, CDR2 SNTAGT. The CDR3 has 17 amino acids.

This chain links TRBV6-1 with TRBJ2-1, with 8 bases lining up with TRBD2. The CDR3 totals 16 residues. V gave up 2 bases and J gave up 3 bases; unmatched junction bases: 6. The V gene's germline CDR1 is MNHNS and CDR2 SASEGT. CDR3 nucleotides: TGTGCCAGCAGTGAAAGCGGGGGCGGAATCTACAATGAGCAGTTCTTC. Amino acid sequence: CASSESGGGIYNEQFF.

This chain links TRBV7-2 with TRBJ2-1; 14 positions match TRBD2. The junction had 13 bases not matched to a gene; V was cut back by 5 bases and J by 10 bases. Germline values: CDR1 SGHTA, CDR2 FQGNSA. The CDR3 consists of 17 residues. CDR3 sequence reads: CASSPRLAGGPVGEQFF. CDR3 bases: TGTGCCAGCAGCCCTAGACTAGCGGGAGGGCCAGTTGGAGAGCAGTTCTTC.

The V call is TRBV28, the J call TRBJ1-2; 10 bases are a match to TRBD1. With V trimmed by 5 bases and J by 8 bases, 17 bases remained unmatched. Germline V CDR1 and CDR2: MDHEN, SYDVKM. The CDR3 sequence is 17 residues long. CDR3 protein: CASSTPGQGSFKGGYTF. In DNA form, the CDR3 reads TGTGCCAGCAGTACACCGGGACAGGGGTCGTTTAAGGGGGGCTACACCTTC.

The rearrangement uses TRBV28 and TRBJ2-3; TRBD1 might be the D (5 bases). Germline loops: CDR1 MDHEN, CDR2 SYDVKM. Trimming shortened V by 3 bases and J by 5 bases, and 12 bases separated the two germline ends. The CDR3 is made up of 14 amino acids. CDR3 sequence reads: CASSFRVLVDTQYF. The CDR3 DNA sequence: TGTGCCAGCAGTTTCAGGGTGTTGGTAGATACGCAGTATTTT.

J is TRBJ2-1 and V is TRBV5-1; D unclear. Deletions cut 5 bases from V and 9 bases from J, with 9 bases between. CDR1 SGHRS and CDR2 YFSETQ come from the germline V gene. The CDR3 is 11 amino acids. The DNA of the CDR3 is TGCGCCAGCAGTGATTTCGGTGAGCAGTTCTTC. Encoded protein: CASSDFGEQFF.

The chain uses TRBV5-1 and TRBJ2-7, with TRBD1 as a possible D gene (5 bases). CDR1 is SGHRS and CDR2 is YFSETQ in the germline V gene. V was trimmed by 2 bases and J by 0 bases, leaving 15 bases between them. This CDR3 region has 16 residues. This CDR3 reads CASSFDGRASSYEQYF. CDR3 DNA: TGCGCCAGCAGCTTTGATGGCAGGGCCAGCTCCTACGAGCAGTACTTC.

The chain uses TRBV5-1 and TRBJ2-2; D might be TRBD1 or TRBD2, each matching 5 bases. The CDR3 sequence is 14 residues long. Germline V lookup: CDR1 SGHRS, CDR2 YFSETQ. The ends were cut back, 3 bases at V and 6 bases at J, with 12 bases in the middle. The CDR3 coding sequence is TGCGCCAGCAGCTACTCGGGGCTCCCCGGGGAGCTGTTTTTT. It encodes CASSYSGLPGELFF.

The chain combines TRBV7-3 with TRBJ2-1, with 7 bases matching TRBD1. Germline CDR1 and CDR2: SGHTA and FQGTGA. This CDR3 is built from 16 residues. V dropped 5 bases and J dropped 0; count of bases not matched to a gene: 7. The CDR3 coding sequence is TGTGCCAGCAGCGCATCAGGGGGTAGCTCCTACAATGAGCAGTTCTTC. As protein: CASSASGGSSYNEQFF.

In regard to this clone: This CDR3 is also generated by other DNA sequences in the sample. This rearrangement joins TRBV27 to TRBJ2-1, with a possible D match to TRBD2 (6 bases). In germline, CDR1 is MNHEY, CDR2 SMNVEV (reference sequence). The V and J ends lost 6 bases and 0 bases respectively, with 9 bases between them. This CDR3 has 14 amino acids. The CDR3 DNA follows: TGTGCCAGCAGCCGGGGGAGCTCCTACAATGAGCAGTTCTTC. Protein product: CASSRGSSYNEQFF.

The genes are TRBV11-1 and TRBJ1-1, with D uncertain. The CDR3 consists of 13 residues. Germline CDR1 and CDR2: SGHAT and FQDESV (reference sequence). V was clipped by 2 bases and J by 4 bases, with 8 bases between them. The CDR3 DNA is TGTGCCAGCAGCTTAATAGAAGGCACTGAAGCTTTCTTT. The encoded protein is CASSLIEGTEAFF.

The chain couples TRBV7-2 to TRBJ2-1; D not certain. This CDR3 region has 16 residues. Looked up from germline, CDR1 is SGHTA and CDR2 is FQGNSA. V was pared by 5 bases and J by 9 bases, with 23 bases between. The CDR3 reads CASSPGVNRLGSEQFF. The CDR3 DNA reads TGTGCCAGCAGCCCTGGGGTTAACCGTTTGGGATCTGAGCAGTTCTTC. Combining the CDR3 with reference TRBV7-2 and TRBJ2-1 gives the whole variable domain GAGVSQSPSNKVTEKGKDVELRCDPISGHTALYWYRQSLGQGLEFLIYFQGNSAPDKSGLPSDRFSAERTGGSVSTLTIQRTQQEDSAVYLCASSPGVNRLGSEQFFGPGTRLTVL.

This clone is a singleton in its sample. The V gene is TRBV9, the J gene TRBJ2-1; D perhaps matches TRBD2 (6 bases). The V end lost 5 bases, the J end lost 4 bases, and 16 bases lay between the germline ends. The CDR3 is made up of 15 amino acids. Germline V CDR1 and CDR2: SGDLS, YYNGEE. The CDR3 bases are TGTGCCAGCAGTGAGGGACTTACAAAATACAATGAGCAGTTCTTC. Encoded protein: CASSEGLTKYNEQFF.